What follows is one TCR beta chain and its context. The antigen remains unidentified. Noted time point: baseline, week 1 (first vaccination visit). Stated treatment: pre-vaccination baseline after standard-of-care therapy. Donor diagnoses consisted of new WHO grade 3 or 4 IDH1-mutant, ATRX-lost astrocytomas. This table comes from immunoSEQ multiplex PCR, and its TCRdb copy is limited to in-frame clones, with some not included. The sample records about 67,000 clones, 83% being singletons. The data were obtained in a study of a mutant IDH1 vaccine in newly diagnosed glioma. Looking at the study overall: The sex distribution of treated patients was about 62% male and around 40% female, with a mean age of roughly 40 years.

Study results and limitations: Pseudoprogression showed no apparent link to changes in top peripheral T cell clonotypes. Immune responses induced by the vaccine were seen in over 80% of patients, spanning multiple MHC alleles.

The CDR3 length is 14 residues. Germline loops: CDR1 LGHNA, CDR2 YSLEER. The trim removed 4 bases at V and 4 bases at J, leaving 5 bases unmatched. The sample consisted of peripheral blood mononuclear cells (PBMCs), taken from a glioma patient treated with radiotherapy, temozolomide or both. This chain links TRBV4-3 with TRBJ2-7, with 9 bases matching TRBD1. The sequence was collected from a young woman with glioma. Some clones in this sample may be carry-over from other donors' samples. CDR3 sequence: CASSLGQGRYEQYF. In nucleotides, the CDR3 is TGCGCCAGCAGCCTCGGACAGGGGAGGTACGAGCAGTACTTC.